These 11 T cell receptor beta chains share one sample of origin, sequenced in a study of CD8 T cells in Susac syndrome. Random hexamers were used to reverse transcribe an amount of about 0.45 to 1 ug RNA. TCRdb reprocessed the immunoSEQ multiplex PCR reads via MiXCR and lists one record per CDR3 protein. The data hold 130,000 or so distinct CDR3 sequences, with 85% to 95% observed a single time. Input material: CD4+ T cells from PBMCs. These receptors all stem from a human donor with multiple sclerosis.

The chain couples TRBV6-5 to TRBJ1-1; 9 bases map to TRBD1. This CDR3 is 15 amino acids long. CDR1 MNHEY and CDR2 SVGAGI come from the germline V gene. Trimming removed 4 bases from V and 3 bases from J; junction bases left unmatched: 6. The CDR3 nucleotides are TGTGCCAGCAGTTCTCCACAGGGGGCACACACTGAAGCTTTCTTT. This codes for CASSSPQGAHTEAFF.

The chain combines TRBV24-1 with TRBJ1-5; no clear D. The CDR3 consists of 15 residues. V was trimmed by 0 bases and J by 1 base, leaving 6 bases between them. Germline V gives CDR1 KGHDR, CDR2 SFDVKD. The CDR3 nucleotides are TGTGCCACCAGTGATTTGGGTGAGAGCAATCAGCCCCAGCATTTT. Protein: CATSDLGESNQPQHF.

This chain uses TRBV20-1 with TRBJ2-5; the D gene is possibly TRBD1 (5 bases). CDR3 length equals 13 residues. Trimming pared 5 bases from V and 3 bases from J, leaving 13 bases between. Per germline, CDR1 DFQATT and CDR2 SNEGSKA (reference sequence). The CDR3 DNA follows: TGCAGTGCTGGAAAGGACATTGAAGAGACCCAGTACTTC. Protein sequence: CSAGKDIEETQYF.

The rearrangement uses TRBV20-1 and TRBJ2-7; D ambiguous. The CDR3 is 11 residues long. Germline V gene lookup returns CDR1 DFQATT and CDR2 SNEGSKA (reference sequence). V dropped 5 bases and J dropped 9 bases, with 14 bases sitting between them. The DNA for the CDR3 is TGCAGTGCTGAACCTCAAGTAGGGCAGTACTTC. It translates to CSAEPQVGQYF.

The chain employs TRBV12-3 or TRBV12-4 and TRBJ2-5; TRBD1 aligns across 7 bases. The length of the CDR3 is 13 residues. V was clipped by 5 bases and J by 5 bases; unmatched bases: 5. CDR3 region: CASSTQGVETQYF. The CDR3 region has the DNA TGTGCCAGCAGTACTCAGGGGGTTGAGACCCAGTACTTC.

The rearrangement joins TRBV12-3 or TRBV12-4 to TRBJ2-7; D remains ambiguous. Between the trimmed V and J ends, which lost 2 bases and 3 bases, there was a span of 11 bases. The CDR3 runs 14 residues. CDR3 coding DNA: TGTGCCAGCAGTTTAAGGGCCTCGGGCTACGAGCAGTACTTC. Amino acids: CASSLRASGYEQYF.

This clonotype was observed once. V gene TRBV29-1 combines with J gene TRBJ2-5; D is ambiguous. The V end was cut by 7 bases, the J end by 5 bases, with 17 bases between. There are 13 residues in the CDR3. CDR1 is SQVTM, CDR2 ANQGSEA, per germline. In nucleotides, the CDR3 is TGCAGCGGGTCCACGGGTCCCCAGGAGACCCAGTACTTC. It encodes CSGSTGPQETQYF.

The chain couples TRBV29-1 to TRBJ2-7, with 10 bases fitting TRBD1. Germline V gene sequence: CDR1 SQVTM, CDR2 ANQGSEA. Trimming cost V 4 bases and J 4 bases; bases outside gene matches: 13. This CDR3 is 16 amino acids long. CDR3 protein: CSVGGQGGASFYEQYF. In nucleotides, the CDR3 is TGCAGCGTTGGTGGACAGGGGGGGGCTAGCTTTTACGAGCAGTACTTC.

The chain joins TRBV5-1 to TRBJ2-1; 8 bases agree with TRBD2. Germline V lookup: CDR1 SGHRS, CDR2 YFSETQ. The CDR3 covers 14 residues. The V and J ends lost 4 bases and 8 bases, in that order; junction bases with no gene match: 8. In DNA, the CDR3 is TGCGCCAGCAGCGACGGGAGGGCCGTGTATGAGCAGTTCTTC. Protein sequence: CASSDGRAVYEQFF.

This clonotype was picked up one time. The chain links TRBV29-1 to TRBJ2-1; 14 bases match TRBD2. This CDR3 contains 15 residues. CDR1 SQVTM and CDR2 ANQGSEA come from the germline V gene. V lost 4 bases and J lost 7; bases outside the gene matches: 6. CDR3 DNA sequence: TGCAGCGTTGTAGGGACTAGCGGGAGTGGGAATGAGCAGTTCTTC. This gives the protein CSVVGTSGSGNEQFF.

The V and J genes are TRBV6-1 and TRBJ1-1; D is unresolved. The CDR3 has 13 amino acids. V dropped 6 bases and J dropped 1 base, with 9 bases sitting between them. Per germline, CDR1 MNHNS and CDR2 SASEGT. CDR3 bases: TGTGCCAGCAGATTAACGTCGAACACTGAAGCTTTCTTT. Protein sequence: CASRLTSNTEAFF.